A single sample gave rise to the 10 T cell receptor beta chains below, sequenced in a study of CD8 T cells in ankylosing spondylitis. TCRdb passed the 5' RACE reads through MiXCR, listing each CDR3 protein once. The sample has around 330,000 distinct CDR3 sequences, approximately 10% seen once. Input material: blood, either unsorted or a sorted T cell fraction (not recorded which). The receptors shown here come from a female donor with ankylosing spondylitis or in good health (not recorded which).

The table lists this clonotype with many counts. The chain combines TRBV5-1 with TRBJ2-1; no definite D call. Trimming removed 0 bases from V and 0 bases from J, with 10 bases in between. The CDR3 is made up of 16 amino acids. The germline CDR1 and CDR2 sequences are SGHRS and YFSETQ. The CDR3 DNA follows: TGCGCCAGCAGCTTGGTCCCCCTCAGCTCCTACAATGAGCAGTTCTTC. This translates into CASSLVPLSSYNEQFF.

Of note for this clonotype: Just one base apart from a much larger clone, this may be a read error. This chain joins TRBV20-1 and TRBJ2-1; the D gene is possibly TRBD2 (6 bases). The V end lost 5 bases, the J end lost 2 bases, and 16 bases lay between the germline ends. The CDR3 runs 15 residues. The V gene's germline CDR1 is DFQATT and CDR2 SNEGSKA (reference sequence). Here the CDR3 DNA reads TGCAGTGCTCCCCCAGCGGGCCGCCCCTACAATGAGCAGTTCTTC. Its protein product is CSAPPAGRPYNEQFF.

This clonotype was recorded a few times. Written as DNA, the CDR3 is TGCAGTGGATCCCGGACCCCCGATCGCAATCAGCCCCAGCATTTT. This sequence encodes CSGSRTPDRNQPQHF. The V call is TRBV20-1, the J call TRBJ1-5; no reliable D call. The CDR3 length is 15 residues. Germline lookup yields CDR1 DFQATT and CDR2 SNEGSKA (reference sequence). The V end lost 7 bases, the J end lost 2 bases, and 18 bases lay between the germline ends.

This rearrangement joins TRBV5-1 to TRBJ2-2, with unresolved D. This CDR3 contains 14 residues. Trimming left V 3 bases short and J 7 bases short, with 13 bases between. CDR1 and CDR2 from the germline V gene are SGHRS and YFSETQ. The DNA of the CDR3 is TGCGCCAGCAGCTCCGGACCCGTCGGCGGGGAGCTGTTTTTT. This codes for CASSSGPVGGELFF.

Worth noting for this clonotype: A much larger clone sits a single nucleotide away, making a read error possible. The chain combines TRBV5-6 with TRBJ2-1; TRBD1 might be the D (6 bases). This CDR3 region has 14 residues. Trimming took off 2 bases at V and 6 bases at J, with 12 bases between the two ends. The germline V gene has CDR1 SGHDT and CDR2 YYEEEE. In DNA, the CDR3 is TGTGCCAGCAGCTTCGTTATAGGGGGCAATGAGCAGTTCTTC. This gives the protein CASSFVIGGNEQFF.

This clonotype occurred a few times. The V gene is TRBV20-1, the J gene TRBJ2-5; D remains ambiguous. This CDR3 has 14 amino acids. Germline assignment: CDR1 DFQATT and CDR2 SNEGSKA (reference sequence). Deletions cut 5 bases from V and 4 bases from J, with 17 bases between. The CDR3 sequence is CSAPRSGVGETQYF. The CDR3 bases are TGCAGTGCTCCCAGGAGTGGAGTCGGAGAGACCCAGTACTTC.

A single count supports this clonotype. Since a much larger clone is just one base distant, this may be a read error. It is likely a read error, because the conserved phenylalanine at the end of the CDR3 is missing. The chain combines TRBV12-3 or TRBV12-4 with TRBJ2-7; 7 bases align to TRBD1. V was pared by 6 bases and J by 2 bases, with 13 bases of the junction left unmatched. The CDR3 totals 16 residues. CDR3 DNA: TGTGCCAGCAGCAGAGTAACAGGGGTTTACCCCTACGAGCAGTACTTG. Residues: CASSRVTGVYPYEQYL.

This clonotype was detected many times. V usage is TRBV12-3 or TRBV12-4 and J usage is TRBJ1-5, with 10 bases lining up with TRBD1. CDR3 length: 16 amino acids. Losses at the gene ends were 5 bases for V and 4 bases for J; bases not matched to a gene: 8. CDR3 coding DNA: TGTGCCAGCAGTCCGAGGACAGGGGGAAGGAATCAGCCCCAGCATTTT. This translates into CASSPRTGGRNQPQHF.

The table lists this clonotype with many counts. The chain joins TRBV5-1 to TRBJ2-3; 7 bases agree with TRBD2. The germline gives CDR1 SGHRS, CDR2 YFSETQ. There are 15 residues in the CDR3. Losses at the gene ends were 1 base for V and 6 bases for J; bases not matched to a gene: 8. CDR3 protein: CASSLFVGSGDTQYF. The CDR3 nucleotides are TGCGCCAGCAGCTTGTTCGTGGGTAGCGGGGATACGCAGTATTTT.

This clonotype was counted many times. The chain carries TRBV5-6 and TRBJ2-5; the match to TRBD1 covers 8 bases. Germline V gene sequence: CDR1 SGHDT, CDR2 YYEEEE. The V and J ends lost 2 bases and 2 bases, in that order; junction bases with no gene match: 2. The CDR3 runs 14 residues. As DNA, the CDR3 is TGTGCCAGCAGCTTACAGGGGGAGCAAGAGACCCAGTACTTC. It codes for CASSLQGEQETQYF.